The rows below give T cell receptor beta chains drawn from one sample of a study of T cell changes during pregnancy in multiple sclerosis. TCRdb keeps only in-frame clones here, not all; method: immunoSEQ multiplex PCR. The sample consists of about 38,000 clones, approximately 92% of them appearing once. Sequencing used CD8+ T cells from peripheral blood mononuclear cells, obtained after pregnancy. These receptors were collected from a female donor with multiple sclerosis, enrolled in a pregnancy study. The CDR3 runs from the conserved cysteine through the conserved F or W. D genes are given only for firm matches. Only part of the rows carry a size: once, few, many, or a class if the clone is expanded.

abundance: NA; d_gene: TRBD2; j_gene: TRBJ2-1; v_gene: TRBV9; CDR3aa: CASSVGSSGGYNEQFF; CDR3nt: TGTGCCAGCAGCGTAGGATCTAGCGGGGGGTACAATGAGCAGTTCTTC
abundance: NA; d_gene: TRBD1; j_gene: TRBJ1-3; v_gene: TRBV18; CDR3aa: CASSPRGPDRGRKNTIYF; CDR3nt: TGTGCCAGCTCACCACGGGGACCGGACAGGGGTCGGAAAAACACCATATATTTT
abundance: NA; d_gene: TRBD2; j_gene: TRBJ2-1; v_gene: TRBV7-9; CDR3aa: CASSLVSGSGRISYNEQFF; CDR3nt: TGTGCCAGCAGCTTAGTCTCCGGGAGCGGGAGGATCTCCTACAATGAGCAGTTCTTC
abundance: NA; d_gene: TRBD2; j_gene: TRBJ2-1; v_gene: TRBV4-2; CDR3aa: CASTRSGGLALDEQFF; CDR3nt: TGTGCCAGCACCAGAAGTGGGGGACTAGCTTTGGATGAGCAGTTCTTC
abundance: NA; d_gene: TRBD2; j_gene: TRBJ2-5; v_gene: TRBV6-4; CDR3aa: CASSDMASGGGETQYF; CDR3nt: TGTGCCAGCAGTGACATGGCTAGCGGGGGAGGTGAGACCCAGTACTTC
abundance: NA; d_gene: NA; j_gene: TRBJ2-7; v_gene: TRBV5-1; CDR3aa: CASSLNRAYEQYF; CDR3nt: TGCGCCAGCAGCTTGAACAGGGCCTACGAGCAGTACTTC
abundance: NA; d_gene: TRBD1; j_gene: TRBJ1-1; v_gene: TRBV6-5; CDR3aa: CASSWPGQGMNTEAFF; CDR3nt: TGTGCCAGCAGTTGGCCGGGACAGGGAATGAACACTGAAGCTTTCTTT
abundance: NA; d_gene: NA; j_gene: TRBJ1-1; v_gene: TRBV7-6; CDR3aa: CASSLDLGGYTEAFF; CDR3nt: TGTGCCAGCAGCTTGGATCTTGGGGGGTACACTGAAGCTTTCTTT
abundance: NA; d_gene: TRBD2; j_gene: TRBJ2-7; v_gene: TRBV7-9; CDR3aa: CASSSWRGGPHYEQYF; CDR3nt: TGTGCCAGCAGCTCCTGGCGGGGAGGGCCTCACTACGAGCAGTACTTC
abundance: once; d_gene: TRBD1; j_gene: TRBJ1-6; v_gene: TRBV27; CDR3aa: CATMTRPDRGSSPLHF; CDR3nt: TGTGCCACCATGACTCGCCCGGACAGGGGCTCCTCACCCCTCCACTTT
abundance: NA; d_gene: NA; j_gene: TRBJ2-5; v_gene: TRBV6-5; CDR3aa: CASRSGIPWETQYF; CDR3nt: TGTGCCAGCAGATCCGGGATCCCGTGGGAGACCCAGTACTTC
abundance: NA; d_gene: NA; j_gene: TRBJ1-2; v_gene: TRBV7-9; CDR3aa: CASSPGQILGYTF; CDR3nt: TGTGCCAGCAGCCCAGGACAGATCTTAGGCTACACCTTC
abundance: NA; d_gene: NA; j_gene: TRBJ2-3; v_gene: TRBV5-1; CDR3aa: CASKDPGSTDTQYF; CDR3nt: TGCGCCAGCAAGGATCCGGGGAGCACAGATACGCAGTATTTT
abundance: NA; d_gene: TRBD2; j_gene: TRBJ2-7; v_gene: TRBV7-9; CDR3aa: CASSQTSGGEQYF; CDR3nt: TGTGCCAGCAGCCAGACTAGCGGGGGCGAGCAGTACTTC
abundance: NA; d_gene: NA; j_gene: TRBJ1-2; v_gene: TRBV6-5; CDR3aa: CASSYSGAVYGYTF; CDR3nt: TGTGCCAGCAGTTATTCAGGGGCGGTATATGGCTACACCTTC
abundance: few; d_gene: NA; j_gene: TRBJ1-1; v_gene: TRBV30; CDR3aa: CAWSVLVTTPRDTEAFF; CDR3nt: TGTGCCTGGAGTGTCTTAGTAACTACCCCGCGGGACACTGAAGCTTTCTTT